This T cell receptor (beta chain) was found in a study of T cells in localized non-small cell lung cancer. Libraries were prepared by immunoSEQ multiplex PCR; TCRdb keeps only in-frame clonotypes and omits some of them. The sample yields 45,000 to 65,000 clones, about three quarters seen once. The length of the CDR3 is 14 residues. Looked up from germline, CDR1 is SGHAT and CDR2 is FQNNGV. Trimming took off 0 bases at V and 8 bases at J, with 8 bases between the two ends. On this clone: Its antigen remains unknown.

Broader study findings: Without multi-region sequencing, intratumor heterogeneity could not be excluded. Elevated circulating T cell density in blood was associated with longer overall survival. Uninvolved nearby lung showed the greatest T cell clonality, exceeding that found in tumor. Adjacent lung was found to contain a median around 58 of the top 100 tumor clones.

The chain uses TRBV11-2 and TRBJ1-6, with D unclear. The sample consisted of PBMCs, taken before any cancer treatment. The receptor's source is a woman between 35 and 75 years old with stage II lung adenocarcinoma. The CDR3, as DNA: TGTGCCAGCAGCTTAGATCGGAGTGATTCACCCCTCCACTTT. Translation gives CASSLDRSDSPLHF. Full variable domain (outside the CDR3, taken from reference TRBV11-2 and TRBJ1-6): EAGVAQSPRYKIIEKRQSVAFWCNPISGHATLYWYQQILGQGPKLLIQFQNNGVVDDSQLPKDRFSAERLKGVDSTLKIQPAKLEDSAVYLCASSLDRSDSPLHFGNGTRLTVT.